This TCR beta chain appears in the sequencing data of a study of cytomegalovirus exposure and HLA in healthy donors (dated by TCRdb to 2016 to 2017). As for the study more broadly: An earlier analysis of roughly 500 of the donors reported 250 to 300 Gb of sequence data and some 100 million unique TCR beta sequences from about 179 million T cells. Around 300 gigabases of sequencing data and tens of millions of unique TCR sequences were included in an early release covering about 620 HLA-typed donors. The genetic ancestry cluster associated with self-reported Caucasian donors included 81% of the approximately 400 genotyped donors. The study aimed to test whether cataloging public T cell receptors could reveal signatures of past pathogen exposure. The study used immunosequencing to profile the T cell repertoires of some 600 subjects and linked those repertoires to cytomegalovirus serostatus. In addition to the first cohort of 666 subjects, a separate validation cohort of over 90 different subjects was used. To predict cytomegalovirus infection status, the study brought together high-throughput TCR immunosequencing, statistical association of individual TCRs with disease status, and machine learning. To study patterns of TCR occurrence, a later analysis re-analyzed previously published TCR beta repertoires from several hundred donors and added high-resolution HLA genotyping. Rather than using new phenotypic data, the later analysis identified candidate immune exposures from TCR beta sequences and from how often those sequences occurred across donors. An earlier analysis of about 620 of the donors applied high-throughput TCR beta sequencing to assess whether each TCR beta V gene segment acted as functional or pseudogenic. Donor age, sex, ethnicity and CMV serostatus were compiled together with the repertoire data. A later genetic analysis used genome-wide SNP genotypes for about 60% of the roughly 700 donors, treating that subset as a discovery cohort. Every discovery cohort repertoire had been produced on one sequencing platform. HLA typing covered class I and class II loci at four-digit resolution. The number of donors typed differed by locus, with 629-630 for A, B, C, DRB1 and DQB1, 522 for DQA1, approximately 570 for DPA1, and 450 to 480 for DPB1. A handful of DR-DQ haplotypes were handled as single units for association and clustering because linkage in the cohort was strong. Across approximately 420 genotyped donors of the cohort, an average of approximately 240,000 unique TCR beta nucleotide sequences per donor were sequenced, and roughly a sixth of those sequences were non-productive. What the authors observed across the whole study: In a later analysis, HLA-associated TCR beta chains showed more clonal expansion and lower generation probabilities than non-associated chains that were equally common. Some IMGT-functional V segments, including TRBV6-2 and TRBV6-3, could not be distinguished by the 87-base-pair reads and were therefore excluded. In a later analysis, the rate of TCR association differed among HLA loci, with DRB1 alleles having the most associated TCRs and HLA-C alleles having the fewest. Sequencing depth was assumed to be roughly uniform across donors in the presence/absence analyses, though that assumption may not hold. In a later analysis, most CMV-associated TCR beta chains were found to appear HLA-restricted, with HLA associations seemingly driven largely by CMV exposure. Compared with the approximately 710-donor mean, donors in an Asian-associated ancestry cluster had fewer N-insertions in productive TCRs, according to a later genetic analysis. Assigning TCR associations to individual alleles was difficult when HLA alleles, especially DR and DQ, strongly co-occurred. A cluster of highly shared sequence variants was judged likely to represent a technical artifact of the sequencing pipeline. Correlated functional status among segregating V segments might reflect linkage disequilibrium, but an unknown experimental factor could not be ruled out. In an earlier analysis of under 600 of the donors, most TCR beta V segments were observed in productive rearrangements about 87% or about 30% of the time, broadly matching IMGT annotations. CMV serostatus was the only immune exposure information available for the cohort. Most TCR sequences were observed very rarely across donors, whereas some public TCRs were present in many individuals. The study listed 150 to 200 TCR beta chains as associated with cytomegalovirus. Because some donors lacked HLA typing at each locus, the association tests relied only on the typed subset. The cohort was sequenced for TCR beta chains only, and without alpha or paired-chain data the features that could be detected were limited. In a later analysis, several top co-occurrence clusters were reported to appear linked to parvovirus B19, influenza, CMV and Epstein-Barr virus. A further reported finding was that TCR beta sequences accurately predicted the HLA-A and HLA-B alleles for most subjects in the first cohort. A later genetic analysis associated a missense DCLRE1C variant with V-gene and J-gene trimming of TCR beta chains, and an independent cohort replicated the association. Because counts were too low, more than 15 rarely observed V segments, including chromosome 9 orphons, were left out of the earlier analysis of a few hundred of the donors. At a false discovery rate of 0.05, a later analysis linked fewer than 20,000 TCR beta sequences to specific HLA alleles. It was suggested by the authors that the approach could potentially be generalized to other disease states and immunological phenotypes. The classifier was reported to diagnose cytomegalovirus status with high specificity and sensitivity in both the original cohort and the validation cohort. Three of the identified cytomegalovirus-associated TCR beta chains were confirmed in vitro to be specific for cytomegalovirus antigens.

The cohort was made up of under 800 healthy bone marrow donors. Cohort members were all nominally healthy when sampled, although unrecorded immune exposures were likely present. The donor tested CMV seropositive and was one of the 289 seropositive cohort members. Every donor gave a peripheral blood sample, and the peripheral blood mononuclear cells from that sample were used for TCR beta sequencing. Genomic DNA extraction from the blood cell samples was performed with the Qiagen DNeasy Blood Extraction Kit. The library was built by means of the immunoSEQ multiplex PCR assay. A mixture of 60 forward primers for TCR Vbeta segments and 13 reverse primers for TCR Jbeta segments was used in the multiplex PCR. The CDR3 region of rearranged TCR beta genes was amplified from genomic DNA by a multiplex PCR assay. On the Illumina HiSeq System, the amplified TCR beta libraries were sequenced as 87-base-pair reads. As for the original processing: Across the 600 to 700 repertoires, a later analysis counted approximately 83 million unique TCR beta chains, roughly 11 million of which were shared by at least two donors. Raw reads were error-corrected and collapsed into unique sequences with a nearest-neighbor algorithm that merged closely related sequences to remove PCR and sequencing errors. V, D and J gene segments were assigned by aligning CDR3 sequences to IMGT reference sequences. For a sequence to be retained, at least a six-nucleotide match to both a V gene segment and a J gene segment was required. Rearrangements were called productive when the CDR3 lacked stop codons and stayed in frame with V and J; all others were non-productive. Following IMGT convention, CDR3 was defined as the stretch from the second conserved V-encoded cysteine to the conserved J-encoded phenylalanine. In an earlier analysis of around 640 of the donors, sequences lacking an unambiguous match to a single V gene segment were excluded. An earlier analysis of fewer than 650 of the donors classified V segments as functional when productive rearrangements were above 56.7% and as segregating when the standard deviation between donors was above 5%. A statistical classification framework was developed to diagnose cytomegalovirus status using the catalog of TCR beta chain sequences. In a later analysis, TCR nucleotide sequences were compared against IMGT/GENE-DB human TR gene sequences so that V and J genes could be assigned. A later analysis assigned CDR3 sequences and most-parsimonious VDJ recombination scenarios with the TCRdist pipeline. In a later analysis, each TCR beta chain was defined by its CDR3 amino acid sequence together with its V-gene family, and reads without a unique V-gene family were excluded. To address suspected cross-contamination and a sequencing artifact, a later analysis removed approximately 590 highly shared, low-generation-probability nucleotide sequences. A later analysis calculated a clonal expansion index for each public chain from normalized within-repertoire ranks of inferred template counts. In a later analysis, generation probabilities were computed using a VDJ recombination model fitted to out-of-frame rearrangements, and the results were checked against IGoR. Hypergeometric tests were used in a later analysis to score TCR-TCR, TCR-HLA and TCR-CMV co-occurrence, with a repertoire-size bias correction applied to the TCR pairs. False discovery rates were estimated in a later analysis by permuting HLA or CMV assignments 20 times. In a later analysis, co-occurring TCRs were grouped with DBSCAN, and TCRdist sequence similarity was added when clustering was performed within HLA-allele-positive subsets. For co-occurrence clustering, repertoires with fewer than 30,000 or more than 120,000 public chains were excluded, along with roughly five repertoires with anomalous nucleotide sharing. Here the immuneACCESS table is served through TCRdb, limited to in-frame sequences with V and J called. Missing clones are a known gap in these copies; in checked studies unresolved V genes cover under half, and the rest lacks a known reason. V and J calls plus clone size are reproduced from that table; the DNA served to infer D and trimming. The sample has some 92,000 clones on record, more than 70% of them singletons. The ten largest make up around 9.9% of the sample.

From the germline V gene, CDR1 is SGHRS and CDR2 is YFSETQ. The CDR3, from cysteine to phenylalanine, totals 14 residues. The CDR3 DNA has 42 bases and is translated from base 1. The V and J ends are trimmed by 2 bases and 5 bases, leaving 12 bases between them. Remarks on this clone: Its antigen has not been determined. No much larger clonotype is one base removed from it; base qualities were not supplied.

Material for sequencing was PBMCs. This clonotype originated in a man aged 18 to 29 in good health and CMV-seropositive. The rearranged chain carries TRBV5-1 and TRBJ2-3; TRBD1 might be the D gene, on 5 matching bases. Read as DNA, the sequence is TGCGCCAGCAGCTTTGTAGTAGGGGTAGATACGCAGTATTTT. It specifies CASSFVVGVDTQYF.